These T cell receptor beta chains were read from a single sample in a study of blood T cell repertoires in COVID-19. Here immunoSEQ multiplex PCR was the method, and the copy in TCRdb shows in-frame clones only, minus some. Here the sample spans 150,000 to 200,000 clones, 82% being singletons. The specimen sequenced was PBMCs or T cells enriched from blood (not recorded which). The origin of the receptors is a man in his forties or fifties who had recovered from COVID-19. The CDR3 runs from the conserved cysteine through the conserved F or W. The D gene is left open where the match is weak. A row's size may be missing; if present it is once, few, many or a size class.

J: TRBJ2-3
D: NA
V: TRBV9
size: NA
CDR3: CASAGGTTQYF
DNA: TGTGCCAGCGCCGGCGGAACTACGCAGTATTTT

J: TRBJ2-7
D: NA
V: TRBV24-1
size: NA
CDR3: CATSQRRFSYEQYF
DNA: TGTGCCACCTCCCAGCGCCGGTTCTCCTACGAGCAGTACTTC

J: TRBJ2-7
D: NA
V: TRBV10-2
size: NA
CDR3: CASSSSGYEQYF
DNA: TGCGCCAGCAGTAGTAGTGGCTACGAGCAGTACTTC

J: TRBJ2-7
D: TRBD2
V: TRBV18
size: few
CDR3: CASSPAGGYEQYF
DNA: TGTGCCAGCTCACCAGCGGGGGGCTACGAGCAGTACTTC

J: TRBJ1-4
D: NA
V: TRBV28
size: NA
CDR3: CASGYFEKLFF
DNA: TGTGCCAGCGGTTACTTTGAAAAACTGTTTTTT

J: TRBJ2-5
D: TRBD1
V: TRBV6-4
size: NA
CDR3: CASRGPGTVVETQYF
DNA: TGTGCCAGCAGGGGCCCCGGGACAGTGGTGGAGACCCAGTACTTC

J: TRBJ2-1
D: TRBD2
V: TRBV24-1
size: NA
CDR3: CATSSLAGGNEQFF
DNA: TGTGCCACCAGTTCACTAGCGGGAGGAAATGAGCAGTTCTTC

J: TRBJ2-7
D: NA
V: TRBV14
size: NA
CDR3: CASSQDRSSYEQYF
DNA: TGTGCCAGCAGCCAAGATAGAAGCTCCTACGAGCAGTACTTC

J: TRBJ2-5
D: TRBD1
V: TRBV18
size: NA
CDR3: CASSPIDRDGRETQYF
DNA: TGTGCCAGCTCACCGATTGACAGGGATGGGCGGGAGACCCAGTACTTC

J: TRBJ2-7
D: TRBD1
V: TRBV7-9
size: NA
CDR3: CASSSLDRLSYEQYF
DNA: TGTGCCAGCAGCTCCTTGGACAGGCTCTCCTACGAGCAGTACTTC

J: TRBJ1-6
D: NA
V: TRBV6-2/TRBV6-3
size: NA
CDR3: CASSPRPPGQHNSPLHF
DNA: TGTGCCAGCAGCCCTAGGCCCCCAGGACAGCATAATTCACCCCTCCACTTT

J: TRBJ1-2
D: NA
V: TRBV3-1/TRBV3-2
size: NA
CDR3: CASSLRPGGYTF
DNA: TGTGCCAGCAGCCTGAGACCGGGAGGCTACACCTTC

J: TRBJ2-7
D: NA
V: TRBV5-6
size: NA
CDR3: CASSPGHYYEQYF
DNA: TGTGCCAGCAGCCCGGGACATTACTACGAGCAGTACTTC

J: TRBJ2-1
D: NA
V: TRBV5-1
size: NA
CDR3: CASSLVGQGLYNEQFF
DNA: TGCGCCAGCAGCTTGGTCGGGCAGGGACTTTACAATGAGCAGTTCTTC

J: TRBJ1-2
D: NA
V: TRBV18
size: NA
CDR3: CASSPPAIQGGSGYTF
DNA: TGTGCCAGCTCACCACCGGCTATCCAAGGCGGTTCTGGCTACACCTTC

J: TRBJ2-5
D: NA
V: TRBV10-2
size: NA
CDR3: CASSESEQGGETQYF
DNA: TGCGCCAGCAGTGAGTCCGAACAGGGTGGGGAGACCCAGTACTTC

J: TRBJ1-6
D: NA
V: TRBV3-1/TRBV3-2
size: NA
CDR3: CASSQVRRVQSGSPLHF
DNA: TGTGCCAGCAGCCAAGTTCGGAGGGTACAGTCGGGTTCACCCCTCCACTTT

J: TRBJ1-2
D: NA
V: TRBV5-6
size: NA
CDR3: CASSQGGGSIYGYTF
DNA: TGTGCCAGCAGCCAAGGCGGGGGGTCGATCTATGGCTACACCTTC

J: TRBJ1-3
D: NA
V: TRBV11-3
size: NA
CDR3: CASSLAGVGNTIYF
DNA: TGTGCCAGCAGCTTAGCAGGGGTCGGAAACACCATATATTTT

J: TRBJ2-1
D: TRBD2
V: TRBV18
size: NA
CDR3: CASSPMGGGYNEQFF
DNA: TGTGCCAGCTCACCAATGGGGGGGGGCTACAATGAGCAGTTCTTC

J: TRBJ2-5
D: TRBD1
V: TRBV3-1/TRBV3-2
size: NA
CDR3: CASSQTVSGTEIRETQYF
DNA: TGTGCCAGCAGCCAAACCGTCTCCGGGACAGAGATTCGGGAGACCCAGTACTTC

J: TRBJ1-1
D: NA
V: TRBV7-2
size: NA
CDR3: CASSLYEFVTAVHEAFF
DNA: TGTGCCAGCAGCTTATACGAATTTGTGACAGCAGTACACGAAGCTTTCTTT

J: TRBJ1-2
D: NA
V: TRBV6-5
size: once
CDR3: CASSQGGYTF
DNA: TGTGCCAGCAGTCAGGGCGGCTACACCTTC

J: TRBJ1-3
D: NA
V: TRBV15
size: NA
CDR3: CATSRDPGSGNTIYF
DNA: TGTGCCACCAGCAGAGATCCGGGCTCTGGAAACACCATATATTTT

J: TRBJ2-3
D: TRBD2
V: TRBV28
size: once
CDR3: CASSTSGRVVDTQYF
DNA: TGTGCCAGCAGTACAAGCGGGAGGGTTGTAGATACGCAGTATTTT

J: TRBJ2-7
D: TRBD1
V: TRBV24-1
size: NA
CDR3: CATSDPWTGYEQYF
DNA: TGTGCCACCAGTGATCCCTGGACAGGTTACGAGCAGTACTTC

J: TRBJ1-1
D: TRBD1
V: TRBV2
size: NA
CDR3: CASSEEAGGTAFF
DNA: TGTGCCAGCAGTGAAGAGGCAGGGGGAACGGCTTTCTTT

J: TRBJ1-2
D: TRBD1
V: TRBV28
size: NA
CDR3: CASSTGQAYGYTF
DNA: TGTGCCAGCAGCACGGGACAGGCCTATGGCTACACCTTC

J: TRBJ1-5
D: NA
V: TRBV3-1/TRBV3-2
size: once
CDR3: CASSLGGGLQPQHF
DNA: TGTGCCAGCAGCCTGGGAGGGGGGCTTCAGCCCCAGCATTTT

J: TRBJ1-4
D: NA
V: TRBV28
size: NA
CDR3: CASSSNRETNEKLFF
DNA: TGTGCCAGCAGTTCAAACAGGGAAACTAATGAAAAACTGTTTTTT

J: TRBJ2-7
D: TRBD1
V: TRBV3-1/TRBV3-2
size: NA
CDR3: CASSLGGQVGTYEQYF
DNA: TGTGCCAGCAGCTTAGGGGGCCAGGTTGGTACCTACGAGCAGTACTTC

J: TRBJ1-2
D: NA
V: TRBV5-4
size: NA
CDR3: CASSPNPGLIRNYGYTF
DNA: TGTGCCAGCAGCCCGAACCCGGGACTTATAAGGAACTATGGCTACACCTTC

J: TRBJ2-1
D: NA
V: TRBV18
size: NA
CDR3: CASSPPRGSYNEQFF
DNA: TGTGCCAGCTCACCACCACGGGGCTCCTACAATGAGCAGTTCTTC

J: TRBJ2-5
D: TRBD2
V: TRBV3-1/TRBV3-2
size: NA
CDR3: CASSQGRGGPETQYF
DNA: TGTGCCAGCAGCCAAGGGCGGGGGGGCCCAGAGACCCAGTACTTC

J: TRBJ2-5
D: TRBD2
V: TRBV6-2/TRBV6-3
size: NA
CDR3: CASSWGTSEGETQYF
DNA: TGTGCCAGCAGTTGGGGGACTAGCGAGGGAGAGACCCAGTACTTC

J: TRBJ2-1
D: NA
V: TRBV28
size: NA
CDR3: CASSTDPFRVNEQFF
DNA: TGTGCCAGCAGCACGGATCCCTTCAGGGTTAATGAGCAGTTCTTC

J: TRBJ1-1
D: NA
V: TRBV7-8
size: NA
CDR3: CASSPGRGNTEAFF
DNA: TGTGCCAGCAGCCCAGGCAGGGGGAACACTGAAGCTTTCTTT

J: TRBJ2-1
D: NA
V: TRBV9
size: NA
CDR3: CASSVEGETGYNEQFF
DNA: TGTGCCAGCAGCGTAGAAGGGGAAACGGGCTACAATGAGCAGTTCTTC

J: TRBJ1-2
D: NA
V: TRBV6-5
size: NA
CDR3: CASSYGQGLDYGYTF
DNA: TGTGCCAGCAGTTACGGCCAGGGTCTCGACTATGGCTACACCTTC

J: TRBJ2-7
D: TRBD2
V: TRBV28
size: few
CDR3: CASSWGPGLGAYEQYF
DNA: TGTGCCAGCAGTTGGGGCCCGGGACTAGGGGCCTACGAGCAGTACTTC

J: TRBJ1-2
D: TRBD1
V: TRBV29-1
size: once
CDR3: CSVAGTGEGFNYGYTF
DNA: TGCAGCGTAGCCGGGACAGGGGAGGGGTTCAACTATGGCTACACCTTC

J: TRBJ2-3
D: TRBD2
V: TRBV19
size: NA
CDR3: CASRGLALGTDTQYF
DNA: TGTGCCAGTAGGGGACTAGCGTTGGGGACAGATACGCAGTATTTT

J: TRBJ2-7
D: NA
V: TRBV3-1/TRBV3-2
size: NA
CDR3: CASSQVPQREQYF
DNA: TGTGCCAGCAGCCAAGTTCCGCAGCGGGAGCAGTACTTC

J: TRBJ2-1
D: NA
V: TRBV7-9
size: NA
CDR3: CASSLGLNNEQFF
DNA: TGTGCCAGCAGCTTAGGGCTTAACAATGAGCAGTTCTTC

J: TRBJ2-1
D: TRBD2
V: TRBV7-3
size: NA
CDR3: CASSSTGTSGSIREQFF
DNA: TGTGCCAGCAGCTCGACGGGGACTAGCGGGAGTATAAGGGAGCAGTTCTTC

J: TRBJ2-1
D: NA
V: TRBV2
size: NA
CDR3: CASSGVRTATMRQFF
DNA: TGTGCCAGCAGTGGCGTCAGGACAGCTACAATGAGGCAGTTCTTC

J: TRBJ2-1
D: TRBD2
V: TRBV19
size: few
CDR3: CASTREGPYNEQFF
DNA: TGTGCCAGTACTCGGGAGGGCCCCTACAATGAGCAGTTCTTC

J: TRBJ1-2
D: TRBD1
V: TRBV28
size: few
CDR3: CASRTGAGYTF
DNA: TGTGCCAGTAGGACAGGGGCTGGCTACACCTTC

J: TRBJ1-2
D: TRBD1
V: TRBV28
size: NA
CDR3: CASRDRVLGYTF
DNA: TGTGCCAGCCGGGACAGGGTCCTTGGCTACACCTTC

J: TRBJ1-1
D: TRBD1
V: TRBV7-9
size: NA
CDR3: CASRAGGGASTEAFF
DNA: TGTGCCAGCAGAGCGGGAGGGGGCGCGAGCACTGAAGCTTTCTTT

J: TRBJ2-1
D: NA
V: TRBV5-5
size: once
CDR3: CASSLDTVHSSYNEQFF
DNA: TGTGCCAGCAGCTTGGATACAGTCCATTCCTCCTACAATGAGCAGTTCTTC

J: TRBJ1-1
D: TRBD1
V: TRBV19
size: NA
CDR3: CASRDRGAVNTEAFF
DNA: TGTGCCAGTAGAGACAGGGGGGCGGTGAACACTGAAGCTTTCTTT

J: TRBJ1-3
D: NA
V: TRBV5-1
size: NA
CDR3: CASSFSMGAGGNTIYF
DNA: TGCGCCAGCAGCTTCTCGATGGGGGCGGGTGGAAACACCATATATTTT

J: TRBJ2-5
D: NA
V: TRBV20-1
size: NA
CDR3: CSASTLAGSPETQYF
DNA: TGCAGTGCTAGTACCCTAGCTGGAAGCCCGGAGACCCAGTACTTC

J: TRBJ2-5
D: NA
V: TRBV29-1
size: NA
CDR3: CSVEGGGRKETQYF
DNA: TGCAGCGTTGAAGGGGGGGGCAGGAAAGAGACCCAGTACTTC

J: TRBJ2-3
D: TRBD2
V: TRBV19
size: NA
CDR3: CAIGPQRGAVTDTQYF
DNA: TGTGCCATAGGTCCCCAGCGGGGGGCGGTCACAGATACGCAGTATTTT

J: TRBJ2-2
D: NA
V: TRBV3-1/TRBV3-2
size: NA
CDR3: CASSQTGDTGELFF
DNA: TGTGCCAGCAGCCAGACAGGAGACACCGGGGAGCTGTTTTTT

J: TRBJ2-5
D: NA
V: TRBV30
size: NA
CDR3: CAWGRRETQYF
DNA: TGTGCCTGGGGACGGAGGGAGACCCAGTACTTC